One and the same sample provided the 30 T cell receptor beta chains below, sequenced in a study of blood T cells in healthy people across ages. The authors ran a second PCR of about 7 to 12 cycles using a sample-barcoded 5' primer and a J-beta primer mix. Each CDR3 protein is one row after TCRdb ran MiXCR on the 5' RACE reads. In the table there are about 570,000 distinct CDR3 sequences, 27% of which are singletons. This sample was also put to use in a study of T cells of mothers and their children.

Source material: blood. These receptors came from a boy aged 2 to 10 in good health.

The V call is TRBV6-2 or TRBV6-3, the J call TRBJ2-4; D unresolved. Germline loops: CDR1 MNHEY, CDR2 SVGEGT. With 2 bases removed from V and 9 bases from J, the gap between germline ends came to 8 bases. The CDR3 covers 12 residues. The CDR3 protein is CASSYRRGIQYF. CDR3 bases: TGTGCCAGCAGTTACCGGCGAGGCATTCAGTACTTC.

This clonotype was found a few times. The genes are TRBV4-1 and TRBJ2-7; TRBD2 matches 8 bases. Per the germline V gene, CDR1 is MGHRA and CDR2 is YSYEKL. CDR3 length: 14 residues. Trimming removed 5 bases from V and 2 bases from J; junction bases left unmatched: 5. The CDR3 region has the DNA TGCGCCAGCAGCTCCCTAGCGGGTACCTACGAGCAGTACTTC. Protein: CASSSLAGTYEQYF.

The chain uses TRBV12-5 and TRBJ1-4; D may be TRBD1 (6 bases). The germline gives CDR1 LGHNT, CDR2 FRNRAP. V lost 2 bases, J lost 5 bases, and 12 bases lay in between. The CDR3 runs to 15 residues. Here the CDR3 DNA reads TGTGCTAGTGGTTTGAGCGGGGGCGCGAATGAAAAACTGTTTTTT. Translating gives CASGLSGGANEKLFF.

This clonotype was seen a few times. V gene TRBV7-9 combines with J gene TRBJ2-3; perhaps D is TRBD1 or TRBD2 (5 bases each). V lost 4 bases and J lost 2, with 13 bases in between. CDR3 length: 15 amino acids. Germline V gene lookup returns CDR1 SEHNR and CDR2 FQNEAQ (reference sequence). In DNA form, the CDR3 reads TGTGCCAGCAGCTCCCCAGGGCGGGCCACAGATACGCAGTATTTT. Its translation: CASSSPGRATDTQYF. Complete variable domain (other parts from reference TRBV7-9 and TRBJ2-3): DTGVSQNPRHKITKRGQNVTFRCDPISEHNRLYWYRQTLGQGPEFLTYFQNEAQLEKSRLLSDRFSAERPKGSFSTLEIQRTEQGDSAMYLCASSSPGRATDTQYFGPGTRLTVL.

This clonotype was counted a few times. The V call is TRBV5-5, the J call TRBJ1-3; D may be TRBD1 (6 bases). Germline V gives CDR1 SGHKS, CDR2 YYEKEE (reference sequence). CDR3 length: 16 amino acids. Between the trimmed V and J ends, which lost 5 bases and 0 bases, there was a span of 15 bases. The CDR3 nucleotides read TGTGCCAGCAGGTTGACAGGAGAAAGCTCTGGAAACACCATATATTTT. It codes for CASRLTGESSGNTIYF. Full variable domain (rest looked up from reference TRBV5-5 and TRBJ1-3): DAGVTQSPTHLIKTRGQQVTLRCSPISGHKSVSWYQQVLGQGPQFIFQYYEKEERGRGNFPDRFSARQFPNYSSELNVNALLLGDSALYLCASRLTGESSGNTIYFGEGSWLTVV.

This chain joins TRBV12-3 or TRBV12-4 and TRBJ2-5, with a weak D call TRBD1 (5 bases). The DNA end is more similar to TRBJ2-7, so the J call may be wrong. The CDR3 runs to 13 residues. The CDR3 is CASSFARVYEQYF. CDR3 nucleotides: TGTGCCAGCAGTTTCGCCAGGGTCTACGAGCAGTACTTC.

This clonotype was seen once. The chain uses TRBV7-2 and TRBJ1-2; unclear D gene. CDR1 and CDR2 (germline): SGHTA, FQGNSA. Trimming removed 0 bases from V and 9 bases from J, with 11 bases in between. The CDR3 contains 13 residues. CDR3 in DNA: TGTGCCAGCAGCTTAGCGGCTGGGGTGAGCTACACCTTC. Protein sequence: CASSLAAGVSYTF. The full variable domain, rest sourced from reference TRBV7-2 and TRBJ1-2, is GAGVSQSPSNKVTEKGKDVELRCDPISGHTALYWYRQSLGQGLEFLIYFQGNSAPDKSGLPSDRFSAERTGGSVSTLTIQRTQQEDSAVYLCASSLAAGVSYTFGSGTRLTVV.

Worth noting for this clonotype: This clone may be a read error of a much larger clone one base away. The chain couples TRBV12-3 or TRBV12-4 to TRBJ2-4, with D perhaps given as TRBD1 or TRBD2 (7 bases each). The CDR3 totals 12 residues. CDR3 residues: CASSLQGGIQSF. DNA of the CDR3: TGTGCCAGCAGTTTACAGGGGGGGATTCAGTCCTTC.

A few counts support this clonotype. The chain joins TRBV6-6 to TRBJ2-4; 8 bases are shared with TRBD1. The germline gives CDR1 MNHNY, CDR2 SVGAGI (reference sequence). The CDR3 has 14 amino acids. The ends lost 7 bases at V and 3 bases at J; junction bases unmatched: 5. CDR3: CASTYDRGKNIQYF. The CDR3 DNA reads TGTGCCAGCACCTATGACAGGGGCAAAAACATTCAGTACTTC.

This clonotype was counted only a few times. The chain carries TRBV11-2 and TRBJ2-5; D unclear. Trimming stripped 0 bases from V and 1 base from J, with 6 bases between. This CDR3 is 14 amino acids long. In germline, CDR1 is SGHAT, CDR2 FQNNGV. CDR3 sequence reads: CASSLDWGQETQYF. The CDR3 DNA sequence: TGTGCCAGCAGCTTAGACTGGGGCCAAGAGACCCAGTACTTC.

This clonotype was detected only a few times. The gene calls are TRBV12-3 or TRBV12-4 and TRBJ2-7; 11 bases are a match to TRBD1. The length of the CDR3 is 13 residues. V shed 8 bases, J shed 4 bases, and the junction held 4 bases outside the gene matches. CDR3 region: CASGGQGAYEQYF. CDR3 nucleotides: TGTGCCAGCGGTGGACAGGGGGCTTACGAGCAGTACTTC.

CDR3 residues: CASRGSYGGNTEAFF. As DNA, the CDR3 is TGTGCCAGCAGGGGCTCTTACGGGGGGAACACTGAAGCTTTCTTT. The rearrangement joins TRBV11-2 to TRBJ1-1; D perhaps matches TRBD1 (5 bases). CDR3 size: 15 residues. In germline, CDR1 is SGHAT, CDR2 FQNNGV. Trimming took 6 bases from V and 1 from J, leaving 15 bases between them.

This clonotype has a handful of counts. The chain employs TRBV2 and TRBJ1-1; D gene uncertain. V dropped 6 bases and J dropped 1 base, with 9 bases sitting between them. The CDR3 is made up of 13 amino acids. In germline, CDR1 is SNHLY, CDR2 FYNNEI. The CDR3 spells CASSEGRNTEAFF. CDR3 bases: TGTGCCAGCAGCGAGGGAAGGAACACTGAAGCTTTCTTT.

V usage is TRBV27 and J usage is TRBJ1-2; the match to TRBD1 covers 7 bases. The V segment lost 2 bases and the J segment 4 bases; nucleotides outside the gene matches: 7. The CDR3 length is 15 residues. The germline V gene has CDR1 MNHEY and CDR2 SMNVEV (reference sequence). The CDR3 reads CASSLAGTDPYGYTF. The CDR3 DNA follows: TGTGCCAGCAGTTTAGCCGGGACAGACCCCTATGGCTACACCTTC.

V and J are TRBV7-3 and TRBJ1-1; possible D gene TRBD1, 5 bases. CDR1 SGHTA and CDR2 FQGTGA come from the germline V gene. V gave up 2 bases and J gave up 0 bases, with 19 bases separating them. The CDR3 extends over 18 amino acids. The CDR3 DNA sequence: TGTGCCAGCAGCTTATTTCTTCCCCCAAGGGGCATGAACACTGAAGCTTTCTTT. Translated, it gives CASSLFLPPRGMNTEAFF.

The CDR3 region has the DNA TGTGCCAGCAGCGTAGGGCTAGCGGGGGGGCAATACGAGCAGTACTTC. This codes for CASSVGLAGGQYEQYF. V is TRBV9 and J is TRBJ2-7; 12 bases align to TRBD2. Losses at the gene ends were 0 bases for V and 4 bases for J; bases not matched to a gene: 5. The CDR3 has 16 amino acids. CDR1 is SGDLS and CDR2 is YYNGEE in the germline V gene.

V and J are TRBV20-1 and TRBJ1-5; D is uncertain. The CDR3 sequence is 14 residues long. The ends were cut back, 5 bases at V and 4 bases at J, with 15 bases in the middle. CDR1 is DFQATT and CDR2 is SNEGSKA in the germline V gene (reference sequence). The CDR3 region has the DNA TGCAGTGCTTTCCGGACTGGAGGGAATCAGCCCCAGCATTTT. Translated: CSAFRTGGNQPQHF.

V is TRBV28 and J is TRBJ1-2; D is unclear. The CDR3 is 17 residues long. Germline V lookup: CDR1 MDHEN, CDR2 SYDVKM. The V end was cut by 3 bases, the J end by 4 bases, with 21 bases between. The CDR3 loop reads CASSFSLPGRGAYGYTF. Written as DNA, the CDR3 is TGTGCCAGCAGTTTCTCCTTGCCTGGACGGGGTGCCTATGGCTACACCTTC.

A note on this clonotype: One junction end disagrees with the germline gene, perhaps due to a read error. The V gene is TRBV2, the J gene TRBJ2-2; 9 bases match TRBD2. This CDR3 has 16 amino acids. The germline gives CDR1 SNHLY, CDR2 FYNNEI. For the CDR3, the DNA is TGTGCCAGCAGTGAAGCGTACCCCGGGCGAGCGGGGGGGCTGTTTTTT. It is translated as CASSEAYPGRAGGLFF. Variable domain in full (rest from reference TRBV2 and TRBJ2-2): EPEVTQTPSHQVTQMGQEVILRCVPISNHLYFYWYRQILGQKVEFLVSFYNNEISEKSEIFDDQFSVERPDGSNFTLKIRSTKLEDSAMYFCASSEAYPGRAGGLFFGEGSRLTVL.

This clonotype appeared a few times. Germline and junction disagree at one end, which may indicate a read error. The gene calls are TRBV6-2 or TRBV6-3 and TRBJ1-1; D is unresolved. This CDR3 comprises 13 residues. Germline V CDR1 and CDR2: MNHEY, SVGEGT. Written as DNA, the CDR3 is TGTGCCAGCACCAGCCGAGGAATCACTGAAGTTTTCTTT. It is translated as CASTSRGITEVFF.

CDR3 DNA sequence: TGTGCCAGCAGTGGACGGGGGGGGACTCCGGTTCCCTACGAGCAGTACTTC. Translation gives CASSGRGGTPVPYEQYF. The chain recombines TRBV6-1 with TRBJ2-1; 8 nucleotides match TRBD2. The closer fit of TRBJ2-7 to the DNA end suggests the J call may be wrong. The length of the CDR3 is 17 residues. CDR1 is MNHNS and CDR2 is SASEGT in the germline V gene.

This clonotype was observed a few times. The genes are TRBV9 and TRBJ2-5; 11 nucleotides match TRBD2. CDR3 length: 18 residues. Trimming cost V 3 bases and J 3 bases; bases outside gene matches: 13. Germline assignment: CDR1 SGDLS and CDR2 YYNGEE. This CDR3 is CASSEDSSLAGGEETQYF. The DNA of the CDR3 is TGTGCCAGCAGCGAGGACTCGAGCCTAGCGGGAGGAGAAGAGACCCAGTACTTC.

This chain links TRBV9 with TRBJ2-7; 7 positions agree with TRBD2. After removal of 4 bases from V and 4 bases from J, the junction contained 8 bases not matched to a gene. Per the germline V gene, CDR1 is SGDLS and CDR2 is YYNGEE. The CDR3 consists of 14 residues. CDR3 bases: TGTGCCAGCAGCCCGCGACTAGCCCCTTACGAGCAGTACTTC. Translating gives CASSPRLAPYEQYF.

This clonotype was detected only a few times. The CDR3 is CASRKDRNEQFF. CDR3 coding DNA: TGTGCCAGCAGAAAAGACCGGAATGAGCAGTTCTTC. The chain uses TRBV5-8 and TRBJ2-1; D not certain. V was clipped by 5 bases and J by 7 bases, with 10 bases between them. There are 12 residues in the CDR3. CDR1 SGHTS and CDR2 YDEGEE come from the germline V gene. Using reference TRBV5-8 and TRBJ2-1 for the parts outside the CDR3, the full variable domain is EAGVTQSPTHLIKTRGQQATLRCSPISGHTSVYWYQQALGLGLQFLLWYDEGEERNRGNFPPRFSGRQFPNYSSELNVNALELEDSALYLCASRKDRNEQFFGPGTRLTVL.

Only one count was recorded for this clonotype. The rearrangement links TRBV20-1 to TRBJ2-1; D is undetermined. Trimming shortened V by 4 bases and J by 4 bases, and 17 bases separated the two germline ends. The CDR3 extends over 15 amino acids. The germline CDR1 and CDR2 sequences are DFQATT and SNEGSKA (reference sequence). This chain's CDR3 is CSATSLREAYNEQFF. The DNA of the CDR3 is TGCAGTGCTACCTCTCTAAGAGAGGCGTACAATGAGCAGTTCTTC.

V usage is TRBV10-3 and J usage is TRBJ2-3; TRBD2 agrees at 10 bases. Germline CDR1 reads ENHRY; CDR2 reads SYGVKD. This CDR3 is 18 amino acids long. The J segment lost 2 bases and the V segment lost 8 bases, leaving 16 bases of the junction unmatched. The CDR3 reads CAIQGADVAGGNTDTQYF. For the CDR3, the DNA is TGTGCCATCCAGGGCGCCGACGTAGCGGGAGGCAACACAGATACGCAGTATTTT.

The chain employs TRBV10-3 and TRBJ2-2, with unresolved D. The CDR3 contains 11 residues. Trimming removed 10 bases at V and 4 bases at J, with 7 bases between. Germline assignment: CDR1 ENHRY and CDR2 SYGVKD. The CDR3 is CATGPTGELFF. As DNA, the CDR3 is TGTGCCACCGGGCCCACCGGGGAGCTGTTTTTT.

The genes are TRBV12-3 or TRBV12-4 and TRBJ1-1; D not resolved. The V end was cut by 3 bases, the J end by 1 base, with 12 bases between. The length of the CDR3 is 15 residues. The CDR3 DNA is TGTGCCAGCAGTTTTCTTCCTTGGAGGAACACTGAAGCTTTCTTT. This translates into CASSFLPWRNTEAFF.

Only a few counts were recorded for this clonotype. V usage is TRBV20-1 and J usage is TRBJ2-5, with D possibly being TRBD2 (5 bases). The better agreement between TRBJ2-1 and the DNA end casts doubt on the J call. Germline-derived CDR1 and CDR2 are DFQATT and SNEGSKA (reference sequence). The CDR3 contains 14 residues. This CDR3 reads CSASLIAGGNEQFF. In nucleotides, the CDR3 is TGCAGTGCTAGCCTCATCGCCGGAGGAAATGAGCAGTTCTTC.

The chain uses TRBV7-9 and TRBJ2-3, with 11 bases fitting TRBD2. Germline CDR1 SEHNR, CDR2 FQNEAQ (reference sequence). This CDR3 comprises 16 residues. Germline trimming cut 6 bases from V and 2 bases from J; bases unmatched to any gene: 7. The CDR3 DNA reads TGTGCCAGCAGACCAACTAGCGGGGGAACCACAGATACGCAGTATTTT. The encoded protein is CASRPTSGGTTDTQYF.